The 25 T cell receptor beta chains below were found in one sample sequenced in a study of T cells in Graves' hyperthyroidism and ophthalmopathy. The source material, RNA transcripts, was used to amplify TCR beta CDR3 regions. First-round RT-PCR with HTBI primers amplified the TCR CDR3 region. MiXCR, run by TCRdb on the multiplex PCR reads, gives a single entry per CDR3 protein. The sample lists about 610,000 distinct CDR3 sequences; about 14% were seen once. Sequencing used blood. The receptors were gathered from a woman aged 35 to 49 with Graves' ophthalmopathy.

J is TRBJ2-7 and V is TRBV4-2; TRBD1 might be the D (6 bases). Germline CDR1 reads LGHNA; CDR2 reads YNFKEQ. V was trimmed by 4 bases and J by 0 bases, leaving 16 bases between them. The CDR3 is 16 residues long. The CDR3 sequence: CASSPSVGTTSYEQYF. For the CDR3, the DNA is TGTGCCAGCAGCCCGTCCGTCGGGACAACCTCCTACGAGCAGTACTTC.

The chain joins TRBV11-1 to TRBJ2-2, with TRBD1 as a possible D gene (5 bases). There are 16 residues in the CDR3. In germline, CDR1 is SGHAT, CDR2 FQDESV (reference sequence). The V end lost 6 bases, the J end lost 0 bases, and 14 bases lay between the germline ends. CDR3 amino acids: CASSPRTKTNTGELFF. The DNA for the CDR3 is TGTGCCAGCAGTCCGCGGACAAAAACGAACACCGGGGAGCTGTTTTTT.

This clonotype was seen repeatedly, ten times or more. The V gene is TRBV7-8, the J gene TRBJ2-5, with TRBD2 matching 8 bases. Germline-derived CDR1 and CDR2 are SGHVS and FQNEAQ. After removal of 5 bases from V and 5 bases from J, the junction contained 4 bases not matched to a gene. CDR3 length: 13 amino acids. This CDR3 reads CASSRSGSETQYF. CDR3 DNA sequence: TGTGCCAGCAGCCGGAGCGGGAGTGAGACCCAGTACTTC.

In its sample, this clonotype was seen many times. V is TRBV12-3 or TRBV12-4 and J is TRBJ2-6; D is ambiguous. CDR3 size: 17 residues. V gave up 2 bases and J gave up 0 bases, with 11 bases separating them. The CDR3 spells CASSLLAGVSGANVLTF. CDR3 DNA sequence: TGTGCCAGCAGTTTACTGGCCGGAGTCTCTGGGGCCAACGTCCTGACTTTC.

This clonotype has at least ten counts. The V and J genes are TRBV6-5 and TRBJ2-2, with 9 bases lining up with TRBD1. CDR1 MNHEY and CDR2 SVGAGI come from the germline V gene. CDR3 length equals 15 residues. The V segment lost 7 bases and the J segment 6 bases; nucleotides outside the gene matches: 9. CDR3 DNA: TGTGCCAGCAAGTTCGGACAGGGGAATGCCGGGGAGCTGTTTTTT. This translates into CASKFGQGNAGELFF.

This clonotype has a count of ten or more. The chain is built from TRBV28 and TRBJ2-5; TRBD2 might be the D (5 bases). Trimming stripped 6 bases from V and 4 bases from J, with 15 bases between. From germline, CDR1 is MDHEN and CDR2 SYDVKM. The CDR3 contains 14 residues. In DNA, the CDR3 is TGTGCCAGCAGCCCCTTATGGGAGAGAGAGACCCAGTACTTC. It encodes CASSPLWERETQYF.

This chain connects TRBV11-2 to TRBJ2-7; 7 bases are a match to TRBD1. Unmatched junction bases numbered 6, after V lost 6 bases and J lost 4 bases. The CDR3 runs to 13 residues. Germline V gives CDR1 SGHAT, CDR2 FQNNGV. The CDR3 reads CASRGQFLYEQYF. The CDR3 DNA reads TGTGCCAGCAGGGGACAGTTCCTTTACGAGCAGTACTTC. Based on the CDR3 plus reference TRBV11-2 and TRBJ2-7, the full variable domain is EAGVAQSPRYKIIEKRQSVAFWCNPISGHATLYWYQQILGQGPKLLIQFQNNGVVDDSQLPKDRFSAERLKGVDSTLKIQPAKLEDSAVYLCASRGQFLYEQYFGPGTRLTVT.

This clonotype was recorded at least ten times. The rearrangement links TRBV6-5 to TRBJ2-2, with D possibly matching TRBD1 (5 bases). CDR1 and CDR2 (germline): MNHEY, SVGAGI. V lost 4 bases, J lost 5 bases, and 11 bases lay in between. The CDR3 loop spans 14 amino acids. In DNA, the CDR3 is TGTGCCAGCAGTTCCGTCAGGGCGACCGGGGAGCTGTTTTTT. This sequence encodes CASSSVRATGELFF.

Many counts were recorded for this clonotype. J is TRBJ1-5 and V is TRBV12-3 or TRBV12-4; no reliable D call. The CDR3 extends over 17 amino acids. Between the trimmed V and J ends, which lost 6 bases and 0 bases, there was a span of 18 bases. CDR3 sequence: CASRPSGTHYSNQPQHF. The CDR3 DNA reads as TGTGCCAGCAGGCCCTCGGGAACCCATTATAGCAATCAGCCCCAGCATTTT.

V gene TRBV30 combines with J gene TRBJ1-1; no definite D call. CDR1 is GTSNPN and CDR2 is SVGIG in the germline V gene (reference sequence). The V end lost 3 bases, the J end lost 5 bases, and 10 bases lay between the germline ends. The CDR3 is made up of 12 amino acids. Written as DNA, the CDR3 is TGTGCCTGGAGCAAGGGAGGGACTGAAGCTTTCTTT. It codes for CAWSKGGTEAFF.

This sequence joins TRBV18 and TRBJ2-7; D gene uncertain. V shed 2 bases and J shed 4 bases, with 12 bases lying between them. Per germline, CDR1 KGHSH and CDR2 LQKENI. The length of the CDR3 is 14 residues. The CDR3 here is CASSPGSLLYEQYF. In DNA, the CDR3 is TGTGCCAGCTCACCAGGCAGTCTTTTATACGAGCAGTACTTC.

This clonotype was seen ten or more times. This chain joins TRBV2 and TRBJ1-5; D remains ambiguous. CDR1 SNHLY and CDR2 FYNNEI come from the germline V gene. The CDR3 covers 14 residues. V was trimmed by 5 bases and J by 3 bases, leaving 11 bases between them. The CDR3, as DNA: TGTGCCAGCAGTTACTTACACACCAATCAGCCCCAGCATTTT. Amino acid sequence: CASSYLHTNQPQHF.

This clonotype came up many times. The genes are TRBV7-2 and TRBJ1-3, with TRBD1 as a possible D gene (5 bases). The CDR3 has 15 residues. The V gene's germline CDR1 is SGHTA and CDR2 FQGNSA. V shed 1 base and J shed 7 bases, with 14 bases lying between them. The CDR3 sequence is CASSLGAGITNTIYF. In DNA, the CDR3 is TGTGCCAGCAGCTTAGGGGCAGGGATTACGAACACCATATATTTT.

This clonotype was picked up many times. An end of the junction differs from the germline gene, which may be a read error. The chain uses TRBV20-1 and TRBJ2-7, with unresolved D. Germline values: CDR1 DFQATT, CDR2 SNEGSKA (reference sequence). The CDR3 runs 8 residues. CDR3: CSGYANNF. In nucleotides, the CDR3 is TGCAGTGGATACGCTAATAACTTC.

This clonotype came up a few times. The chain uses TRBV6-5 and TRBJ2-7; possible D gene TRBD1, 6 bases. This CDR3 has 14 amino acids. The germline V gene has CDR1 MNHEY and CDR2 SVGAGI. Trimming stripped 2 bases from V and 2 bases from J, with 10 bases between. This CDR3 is CASSYRKGAYEQYF. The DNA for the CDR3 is TGTGCCAGCAGTTACAGAAAGGGGGCCTACGAGCAGTACTTC.

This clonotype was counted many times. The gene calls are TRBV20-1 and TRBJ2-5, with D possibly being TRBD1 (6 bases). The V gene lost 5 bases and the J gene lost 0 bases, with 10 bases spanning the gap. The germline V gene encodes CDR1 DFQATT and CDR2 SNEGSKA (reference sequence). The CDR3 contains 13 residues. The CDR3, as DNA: TGCAGTGCTTTAGGACAGAACCAAGAGACCCAGTACTTC. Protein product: CSALGQNQETQYF.

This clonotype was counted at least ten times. CDR3 bases: TGTGCCAGCAGCGGACACAGGGTTCAGGACGAGCAGTACTTC. This encodes CASSGHRVQDEQYF. The chain combines TRBV13 with TRBJ2-7, with D tentatively TRBD1 (6 bases). Looked up from germline, CDR1 is PRHDT and CDR2 is FYEKMQ (reference sequence). The CDR3 totals 14 residues. V was pared by 5 bases and J by 5 bases, with 16 bases between.

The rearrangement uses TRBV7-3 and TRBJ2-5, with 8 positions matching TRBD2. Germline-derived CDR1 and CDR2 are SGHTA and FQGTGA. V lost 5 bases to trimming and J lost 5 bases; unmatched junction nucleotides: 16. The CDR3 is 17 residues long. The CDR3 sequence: CASSPPGGGGGGETQYF. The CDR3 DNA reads TGTGCCAGCAGCCCGCCCGGGGGGGGGGGTGGCGGCGAGACCCAGTACTTC.

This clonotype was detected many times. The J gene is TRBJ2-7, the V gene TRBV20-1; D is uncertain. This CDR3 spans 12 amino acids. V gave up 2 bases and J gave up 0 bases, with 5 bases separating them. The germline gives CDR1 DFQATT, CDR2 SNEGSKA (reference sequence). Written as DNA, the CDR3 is TGCAGTGCTAGAACCGCCTCCTACGAGCAGTACTTC. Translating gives CSARTASYEQYF.

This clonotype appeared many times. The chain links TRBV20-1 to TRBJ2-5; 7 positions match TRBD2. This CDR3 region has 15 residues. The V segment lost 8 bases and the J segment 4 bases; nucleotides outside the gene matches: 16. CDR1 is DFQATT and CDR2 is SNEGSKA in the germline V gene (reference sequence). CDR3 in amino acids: CSTGTTLRAGETQYF. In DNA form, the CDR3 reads TGCAGTACCGGGACTACCCTACGAGCAGGAGAGACCCAGTACTTC.

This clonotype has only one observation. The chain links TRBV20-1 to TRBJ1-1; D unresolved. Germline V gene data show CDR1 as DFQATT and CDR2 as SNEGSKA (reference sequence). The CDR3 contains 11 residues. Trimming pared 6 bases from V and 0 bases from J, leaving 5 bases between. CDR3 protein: CSALMNTEAFF. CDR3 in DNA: TGCAGTGCACTTATGAACACTGAAGCTTTCTTT.

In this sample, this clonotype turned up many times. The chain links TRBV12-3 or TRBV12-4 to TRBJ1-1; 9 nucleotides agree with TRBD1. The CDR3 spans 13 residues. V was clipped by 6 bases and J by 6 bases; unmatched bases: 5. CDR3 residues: CASRGTGSAEAFF. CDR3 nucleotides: TGTGCCAGCAGAGGGACAGGGAGCGCTGAAGCTTTCTTT.

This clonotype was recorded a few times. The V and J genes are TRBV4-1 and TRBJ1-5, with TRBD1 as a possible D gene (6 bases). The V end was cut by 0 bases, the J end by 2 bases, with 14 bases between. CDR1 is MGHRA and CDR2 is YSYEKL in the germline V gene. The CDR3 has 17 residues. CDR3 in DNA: TGCGCCAGCAGCCAAGATGGGGGGCAATTCGGCAATCAGCCCCAGCATTTT. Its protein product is CASSQDGGQFGNQPQHF.

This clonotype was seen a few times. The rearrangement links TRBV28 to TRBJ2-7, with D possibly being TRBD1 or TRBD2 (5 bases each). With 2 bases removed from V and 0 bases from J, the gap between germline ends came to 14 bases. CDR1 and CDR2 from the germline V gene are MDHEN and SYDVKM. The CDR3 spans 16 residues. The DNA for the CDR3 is TGTGCCAGCAGTTTAAGGGACGAGGGGTTCTCCTACGAGCAGTACTTC. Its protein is CASSLRDEGFSYEQYF.

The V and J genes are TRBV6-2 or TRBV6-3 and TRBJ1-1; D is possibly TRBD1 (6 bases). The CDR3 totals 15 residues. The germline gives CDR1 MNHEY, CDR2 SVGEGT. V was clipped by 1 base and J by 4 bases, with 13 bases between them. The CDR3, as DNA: TGTGCCAGCAGTTACTGGACAGCTCGAGGCACTGAAGCTTTCTTT. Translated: CASSYWTARGTEAFF.